This T cell receptor (beta chain) is from a study of blood T cell repertoires in COVID-19. Study-wide context: Specimens from acute and convalescent COVID-19 originated in the United States, Italy and Spain. The analysed material was cDNA or gDNA that came from T cells, B-cell-depleted T cells, or PBMCs.

In the source study's methods: The authors estimated nucleated cell counts from reference gene primer amplification. The assay was immunoSEQ multiplex PCR, and TCRdb's table has in-frame clones only and misses some. Clonal size and the V and J genes are those of that table, whereas D and trimming came from the DNA. Among about 59,000 clones listed, about 70% were seen once. The germline gives CDR1 MNHEY, CDR2 SVGEGT. This CDR3 region has 15 residues. V lost 6 bases, J lost 0 bases, and 14 bases lay in between. The chain links TRBV6-2 or TRBV6-3 to TRBJ1-1; D may be TRBD1 (5 bases). The sequenced sample consisted of peripheral blood. The sequence derives from a woman in her 70s with acute or convalescent COVID-19. The CDR3 spells CASSNPGLLNTEAFF. CDR3 bases: TGTGCCAGCAGCAACCCGGGACTTTTGAACACTGAAGCTTTCTTT.